A single sample is the source of the 13 T cell receptor beta chains below, sequenced in a study of T cells in Graves' hyperthyroidism and ophthalmopathy. TCR beta CDR3 region amplification was performed from RNA transcripts. The HTBI primer set was used in a first-round RT-PCR of the TCR CDR3. A single record per CDR3 protein comes from TCRdb applying MiXCR to the multiplex PCR reads. This table holds 300,000 to 400,000 distinct CDR3 sequences, roughly 18% found once. Input material: blood. These receptors originate from a woman aged 50 to 65 with Graves' hyperthyroidism.

The chain has TRBV7-3 and TRBJ2-1; 9 bases fit TRBD2. Trimming at V came to 3 bases and at J to 4 bases, leaving 4 bases not matched to a gene. The CDR3 length is 15 residues. CDR1 and CDR2 from the germline V gene are SGHTA and FQGTGA. The chain's CDR3 is CASSLISGGYNEQFF. The DNA for the CDR3 is TGTGCCAGCAGCTTGATTAGCGGGGGTTACAATGAGCAGTTCTTC.

This clonotype was counted ten times or more. CDR3 nucleotide sequence: TGTGCCAGCAGTTTTGGGGGGGGCCGGGACACTGAAGCTTTCTTT. Translated, it gives CASSFGGGRDTEAFF. The J gene is TRBJ1-1, the V gene TRBV12-3 or TRBV12-4; D may be TRBD1 (6 bases). The V end lost 3 bases, the J end lost 3 bases, and 14 bases lay between the germline ends. The CDR3 totals 15 residues.

The CDR3 sequence is CASSYALAGEGELFF. The DNA of the CDR3 is TGTGCCAGCAGCTACGCACTAGCGGGAGAGGGGGAGCTGTTTTTT. This chain connects TRBV7-6 to TRBJ2-2; TRBD2 matches 11 bases. The CDR3 runs 15 residues. V gave up 4 bases and J gave up 8 bases; unmatched junction bases: 6. Germline loops: CDR1 SGHVS, CDR2 FNYEAQ.

This clonotype showed up many times. The chain is built from TRBV3-1 and TRBJ1-1, with 8 positions matching TRBD1. CDR1 is LGHDT and CDR2 is YNNKEL in the germline V gene (reference sequence). The trim removed 4 bases at V and 6 bases at J, leaving 7 bases unmatched. The CDR3 has 14 amino acids. CDR3 amino acids: CASSLRTGLPEAFF. The CDR3 region has the DNA TGTGCCAGCAGCCTCCGGACAGGGCTCCCTGAAGCTTTCTTT.

The chain joins TRBV10-1 to TRBJ2-3; D gene unclear. With 5 bases removed from V and 2 bases from J, the gap between germline ends came to 14 bases. In germline, CDR1 is WNHNN, CDR2 SYGVQD (reference sequence). This CDR3 spans 15 amino acids. CDR3 protein: CASSRYLGPTDTQYF. DNA of the CDR3: TGCGCCAGCAGTCGGTATTTGGGCCCCACAGATACGCAGTATTTT.

The rearrangement joins TRBV5-4 to TRBJ2-5; D may be TRBD2 (5 bases). Germline CDR1 is SGHNT and CDR2 is YYREEE (reference sequence). Trimming shortened V by 2 bases and J by 4 bases, and 9 bases separated the two germline ends. There are 13 residues in the CDR3. CDR3 nucleotide sequence: TGTGCCAGCAGCTTACCGGGGAGAGAGACCCAGTACTTC. Its protein is CASSLPGRETQYF. The variable domain in full, completed from reference TRBV5-4 and TRBJ2-5, reads ETGVTQSPTHLIKTRGQQVTLRCSSQSGHNTVSWYQQALGQGPQFIFQYYREEENGRGNFPPRFSGLQFPNYSSELNVNALELDDSALYLCASSLPGRETQYFGPGTRLLVL.

The rearrangement uses TRBV5-1 and TRBJ1-5; D not resolved. V gave up 4 bases and J gave up 3 bases, with 11 bases separating them. CDR1 and CDR2 (germline): SGHRS, YFSETQ. The CDR3 sequence is 14 residues long. The CDR3 DNA is TGCGCCAGCAGCCCCGACACCCTCAATCAGCCCCAGCATTTT. Amino acids: CASSPDTLNQPQHF.

The genes are TRBV7-2 and TRBJ2-2; no reliable D call. The CDR3 length is 13 residues. The V gene's germline CDR1 is SGHTA and CDR2 FQGNSA. Trimming removed 4 bases from V and 6 bases from J, with 9 bases in between. The CDR3 DNA is TGTGCCAGCAGCTGGTCTTTCGCCGGGGAGCTGTTTTTT. Its protein is CASSWSFAGELFF.

Many counts were recorded for this clonotype. The CDR3 DNA reads as TGTGCCTGGAGTCGCGGGAAGGGGAAGGATACGCAGTATTTT. This translates into CAWSRGKGKDTQYF. This sequence joins TRBV30 and TRBJ2-3; TRBD2 might be the D (6 bases). Germline CDR1 and CDR2: GTSNPN and SVGIG (reference sequence). V lost 2 bases, J lost 6 bases, and 15 bases lay in between. This CDR3 contains 14 residues.

V usage is TRBV29-1 and J usage is TRBJ2-5, with 11 bases lining up with TRBD2. The germline CDR1 and CDR2 sequences are SQVTM and ANQGSEA. V lost 3 bases, J lost 2 bases, and 8 bases stayed unmatched. The CDR3 has 16 residues. CDR3 nucleotide sequence: TGCAGCGTTGACGGTTTAGCGGGAGGGCCTCAAGAGACCCAGTACTTC. As protein: CSVDGLAGGPQETQYF.

This clonotype was found a few times. One end of the junction varies from germline; a read error may be responsible. The V and J genes are TRBV5-1 and TRBJ1-1, with D hard to call. CDR1 is SGHRS, CDR2 YFSETQ, per germline. The length of the CDR3 is 13 residues. CDR3: CASSWGTNTEALF. Here the CDR3 DNA reads TGCGCCAGCAGCTGGGGTACGAACACTGAAGCTCTCTTT.

V gene TRBV25-1 combines with J gene TRBJ1-1; 8 nucleotides align to TRBD1. J was trimmed by 0 bases and V by 6 bases; bases with no gene match: 6. Germline V gene lookup returns CDR1 MGHDK and CDR2 SYGVNS. The CDR3 length is 15 residues. The CDR3 DNA is TGTGCCAGCAGAGCTGACAGGGGAATGAACACTGAAGCTTTCTTT. This gives the protein CASRADRGMNTEAFF.

The sample holds a few counts of this clonotype. The chain combines TRBV12-3 or TRBV12-4 with TRBJ2-5; TRBD1 or TRBD2 may be the D gene (6 bases each). V dropped 5 bases and J dropped 4 bases, with 14 bases sitting between them. CDR3 length equals 14 residues. CDR3 sequence: CASSPTGRRETQYF. Written as DNA, the CDR3 is TGTGCCAGCAGTCCTACAGGGAGGAGAGAGACCCAGTACTTC.